The 20 T cell receptor beta chains reported below all come from one sample, sequenced in a study of cytomegalovirus exposure and HLA in healthy donors. In the PCR, 60 Vbeta and 13 Jbeta primers were used. Assay used: immunoSEQ multiplex PCR; TCRdb lists only in-frame clones, some missing. The sample includes around 110,000 clones, about 72% of them seen just once. Sequenced sample: PBMCs. The receptor source for this set is a man between 18 and 29 years old in good health and CMV-seronegative.

This rearrangement joins TRBV2 to TRBJ2-7; D not certain. The CDR3 loop spans 13 amino acids. Germline lookup yields CDR1 SNHLY and CDR2 FYNNEI. Trimming stripped 4 bases from V and 5 bases from J, with 12 bases between. The CDR3 loop is CASSALGLDEQYF. In DNA, the CDR3 is TGTGCCAGCAGTGCTCTAGGTCTGGACGAGCAGTACTTC. The whole variable domain, remainder taken from reference TRBV2 and TRBJ2-7, is EPEVTQTPSHQVTQMGQEVILRCVPISNHLYFYWYRQILGQKVEFLVSFYNNEISEKSEIFDDQFSVERPDGSNFTLKIRSTKLEDSAMYFCASSALGLDEQYFGPGTRLTVT.

This rearrangement joins TRBV4-1 to TRBJ1-2, with 12 bases identical to TRBD1. Germline V CDR1 and CDR2: MGHRA, YSYEKL. The CDR3 extends over 17 amino acids. V shed 4 bases, J shed 9 bases, and the junction held 15 bases outside the gene matches. CDR3 region: CASSPPGQGARSYSYTF. The CDR3 DNA reads as TGCGCCAGCAGCCCCCCGGGACAGGGGGCGCGGTCATATAGCTACACCTTC.

The chain is built from TRBV28 and TRBJ2-7; 10 bases match TRBD1. The V and J ends lost 3 bases and 5 bases, in that order; junction bases with no gene match: 7. The germline V gene encodes CDR1 MDHEN and CDR2 SYDVKM. The CDR3 spans 15 residues. CDR3 protein: CASSLSGQGLNEQYF. The CDR3 DNA reads as TGTGCCAGCAGTTTGTCGGGACAGGGGCTCAACGAGCAGTACTTC.

The J gene is TRBJ2-7, the V gene TRBV5-1; 7 bases match TRBD1. The CDR3 consists of 13 residues. V trimming: 5 bases; J trimming: 2 bases; junction bases outside the gene matches: 4. CDR1 is SGHRS and CDR2 is YFSETQ in the germline V gene. CDR3 in amino acids: CASRWDSTYEQYF. CDR3 sequence (DNA): TGCGCCAGCAGGTGGGACAGTACCTACGAGCAGTACTTC. The whole variable domain, filled in from reference TRBV5-1 and TRBJ2-7, reads KAGVTQTPRYLIKTRGQQVTLSCSPISGHRSVSWYQQTPGQGLQFLFEYFSETQRNKGNFPGRFSGRQFSNSRSEMNVSTLELGDSALYLCASRWDSTYEQYFGPGTRLTVT.

In its sample, this clone was seen a few times. J is TRBJ1-1 and V is TRBV5-6, with D hard to call. The germline V gene encodes CDR1 SGHDT and CDR2 YYEEEE. The CDR3 consists of 13 residues. Trimming left V 1 base short and J 2 bases short, with 6 bases between. The CDR3 sequence: CASSLNRNTEAFF. CDR3 nucleotide sequence: TGTGCCAGCAGCTTGAACAGAAACACTGAAGCTTTCTTT.

The chain is built from TRBV19 and TRBJ1-2; D remains unclear. Germline V CDR1 and CDR2: LNHDA, SQIVND (reference sequence). The V end lost 5 bases, the J end lost 7 bases, and 14 bases lay between the germline ends. CDR3 length: 13 amino acids. CDR3 sequence reads: CASSVSWAVGYTF. The CDR3 DNA reads as TGTGCCAGTAGTGTTAGTTGGGCCGTTGGCTACACCTTC.

V is TRBV7-8 and J is TRBJ1-5, with D hard to call. This CDR3 contains 15 residues. Deletions cut 6 bases from V and 7 bases from J, with 19 bases between. Per germline, CDR1 SGHVS and CDR2 FQNEAQ. The CDR3 DNA sequence: TGTGCCAGCAGTTCACCTCCCGGACTGAGCCAGCCCCAGCATTTT. It encodes CASSSPPGLSQPQHF.

The rearrangement joins TRBV7-9 to TRBJ1-2, with no clear D. CDR3 length: 14 residues. The V gene's germline CDR1 is SEHNR and CDR2 FQNEAQ (reference sequence). Trimming stripped 7 bases from V and 2 bases from J, with 14 bases between. CDR3 DNA: TGTGCCAGCACCCTATTGCAGGAAAACTATGGCTACACCTTC. Its translation: CASTLLQENYGYTF.

This chain connects TRBV9 to TRBJ2-5; 14 bases align to TRBD2. In germline, CDR1 is SGDLS, CDR2 YYNGEE. V shed 4 bases, J shed 4 bases, and the junction held 12 bases outside the gene matches. The CDR3 has 18 amino acids. In DNA, the CDR3 is TGTGCCAGCAGCATGGGGACTAGCGGGGGCCTTGGGAGAGAGACCCAGTACTTC. It codes for CASSMGTSGGLGRETQYF.

The rearrangement links TRBV11-2 to TRBJ2-7; 7 positions match TRBD1. This CDR3 region has 15 residues. Germline CDR1 SGHAT, CDR2 FQNNGV. The junction had 7 bases not matched to a gene; V was cut back by 5 bases and J by 0 bases. In nucleotides, the CDR3 is TGTGCCAGCAGCCGCACCGGGACAGCCTCCTACGAGCAGTACTTC. It codes for CASSRTGTASYEQYF.

The sample holds a few counts of this clone. This chain joins TRBV29-1 and TRBJ2-7; 11 nucleotides align to TRBD1. Unmatched junction bases numbered 3, after V lost 5 bases and J lost 3 bases. Germline CDR1 and CDR2: SQVTM and ANQGSEA. This CDR3 is 13 amino acids long. As DNA, the CDR3 is TGCAGCGTTCCCGGGACAGGGGGCTACGAGCAGTACTTC. Translating it yields CSVPGTGGYEQYF.

V and J are TRBV27 and TRBJ2-4; tentatively, D is TRBD1 (7 bases). The germline V and J ends were trimmed by 3 bases and 4 bases, with 13 bases remaining between them. Germline loops: CDR1 MNHEY, CDR2 SMNVEV (reference sequence). The CDR3 extends over 15 amino acids. CDR3 amino acids: CASSFGGTVKNIQYF. CDR3 coding DNA: TGTGCCAGCAGTTTTGGCGGGACAGTAAAAAACATTCAGTACTTC.

This clone is a singleton in its sample. The V gene is TRBV7-2, the J gene TRBJ1-3; 11 nucleotides match TRBD1. The V and J ends lost 6 bases and 4 bases, in that order; junction bases with no gene match: 14. Germline V gives CDR1 SGHTA, CDR2 FQGNSA. There are 18 residues in the CDR3. CDR3 nucleotide sequence: TGTGCCAGCAGTCCTCCTACCGGACAGGGGGCGCGAGGAAACACCATATATTTT. It specifies CASSPPTGQGARGNTIYF.

This sequence joins TRBV4-1 and TRBJ1-6, with 7 positions matching TRBD1. Trimming cost V 3 bases and J 11 bases; bases outside gene matches: 13. Germline V gives CDR1 MGHRA, CDR2 YSYEKL. The CDR3 is made up of 16 amino acids. The CDR3: CASSHLGQTGSPPLHF. For the CDR3, the DNA is TGCGCCAGCAGCCACCTGGGACAGACTGGTAGCCCACCCCTCCACTTT.

Remarks on this clone: Other DNA sequences of this sample code for an identical CDR3. V is TRBV5-4 and J is TRBJ1-5; D is possibly TRBD1 (6 bases). CDR1 is SGHNT and CDR2 is YYREEE in the germline V gene (reference sequence). CDR3 length: 14 residues. V was shortened by 4 bases and J by 5 bases, with 13 bases between the two germline ends. DNA of the CDR3: TGTGCCAGCAGCCTGGAGGGGGGGGATCAGCCCCAGCATTTT. Translating gives CASSLEGGDQPQHF.

In this sample, this clone turned up once. The chain's CDR3 is CASSLTTNYEQYF. CDR3 in DNA: TGTGCCAGCAGCTTAACGACAAATTACGAGCAGTACTTC. This chain uses TRBV7-8 with TRBJ2-7; no firm D call. The CDR3 sequence is 13 residues long. The V gene's germline CDR1 is SGHVS and CDR2 FQNEAQ. The V and J ends lost 2 bases and 4 bases respectively, with 9 bases between them.

The chain has TRBV4-2 and TRBJ2-3, with D maybe TRBD2 (5 bases). The CDR3 contains 15 residues. V was shortened by 1 base and J by 5 bases, with 13 bases between the two germline ends. The germline CDR1 and CDR2 sequences are LGHNA and YNFKEQ. Written as DNA, the CDR3 is TGTGCCAGCAGCCAAGGCTCAGGCGGGTTAGATACGCAGTATTTT. This sequence encodes CASSQGSGGLDTQYF.

Only a few counts were recorded for this clone. V and J are TRBV10-3 and TRBJ1-2, with 9 bases fitting TRBD1. With 6 bases clipped from V and 12 bases from J, the junction kept 11 bases outside the gene matches. Germline V gene lookup returns CDR1 ENHRY and CDR2 SYGVKD. The CDR3 loop spans 13 amino acids. CDR3 residues: CAISSTAGQGDTF. The CDR3 nucleotides are TGTGCCATCAGCTCCACAGCGGGACAGGGCGACACCTTC.

This chain joins TRBV4-3 and TRBJ2-7, with TRBD2 as a possible D gene (6 bases). The CDR3 has 12 amino acids. V lost 1 base to trimming and J lost 6 bases, with 7 bases between them. The germline gives CDR1 LGHNA, CDR2 YSLEER. CDR3 in amino acids: CASSQVEGEQYF. Here the CDR3 DNA reads TGCGCCAGCAGCCAAGTGGAGGGCGAGCAGTACTTC.

This clone has just a few counts. V usage is TRBV11-2 and J usage is TRBJ2-5, with D perhaps matching TRBD1 (6 bases). The CDR3 has 15 residues. V was cut by 5 bases and J by 4 bases, with 17 bases left in between. The V gene's germline CDR1 is SGHAT and CDR2 FQNNGV. The CDR3 sequence: CASSARQPQGETQYF. The CDR3 coding sequence is TGTGCCAGCAGCGCGAGACAGCCACAGGGAGAGACCCAGTACTTC. Based on the CDR3 plus reference TRBV11-2 and TRBJ2-5, the full variable domain is EAGVAQSPRYKIIEKRQSVAFWCNPISGHATLYWYQQILGQGPKLLIQFQNNGVVDDSQLPKDRFSAERLKGVDSTLKIQPAKLEDSAVYLCASSARQPQGETQYFGPGTRLLVL.